The 20 T cell receptor beta chains below come from one sample, sequenced in a study of blood T cells in healthy people across ages. Primed by a sample-barcoded 5' primer and a J-beta primer mix, a second PCR proceeded for 7 to 11 cycles. TCRdb fed the 5' RACE reads into MiXCR, producing one record per CDR3 protein. The sample carries 750,000 to 1,000,000 distinct CDR3 sequences, 29% recorded once. The sample was also reused in another study, on T cells of mothers and their children.

What was sequenced was blood. Source of these receptors: a middle-aged woman in good health.

In its sample, this clonotype was seen a few times. The rearrangement links TRBV7-6 to TRBJ2-1; possibly TRBD1 for D (6 bases). CDR3 size: 15 residues. Germline CDR1 and CDR2: SGHVS and FNYEAQ. The V gene lost 6 bases and the J gene lost 2 bases, with 14 bases spanning the gap. CDR3 sequence: CASSQMTGAYNEQFF. For the CDR3, the DNA is TGTGCCAGCAGTCAAATGACAGGAGCCTACAATGAGCAGTTCTTC.

The chain combines TRBV28 with TRBJ2-1; D uncertain. The germline V and J ends were trimmed by 3 bases and 4 bases, with 22 bases remaining between them. The CDR3 is 18 residues long. CDR1 MDHEN and CDR2 SYDVKM come from the germline V gene. The CDR3 is CASSFPPKVWTVYNEQFF. CDR3 nucleotides: TGTGCCAGCAGTTTCCCACCCAAAGTCTGGACCGTTTACAATGAGCAGTTCTTC.

This chain links TRBV14 with TRBJ2-3; 12 positions agree with TRBD2. The CDR3 has 18 residues. Germline-derived CDR1 and CDR2 are SGHDN and FVKESK. The V and J ends lost 2 bases and 2 bases, in that order; junction bases with no gene match: 8. The chain's CDR3 is CASSQPRLAGAPTDTQYF. CDR3 in DNA: TGTGCCAGCAGCCAACCACGACTAGCGGGGGCCCCCACAGATACGCAGTATTTT.

This clonotype has a count of ten or more. The junction departs from germline at one end; a sequencing error may be responsible. The chain uses TRBV5-1 and TRBJ2-3; D not resolved. The CDR3 sequence is 12 residues long. Germline V gene sequence: CDR1 SGHRS, CDR2 YFSETQ. Here the CDR3 DNA reads TGTGCCAGCAGTTTGGACCTGGATACGCAGTATTTT. It codes for CASSLDLDTQYF.

About this clonotype itself: This may arise from a read error, as a much more abundant clone is one base away. The chain couples TRBV3-1 to TRBJ1-5; D not resolved. Trimming took 3 bases from V and 1 from J, leaving 7 bases between them. Germline-derived CDR1 and CDR2 are LGHDT and YNNKEL (reference sequence). The length of the CDR3 is 14 residues. The CDR3: CASSQARSNQPQHF. The CDR3 coding sequence is TGTGCCAGCAGCCAGGCCAGGAGCAATCAGCCCCAGCATTTT.

This clonotype was detected a few times. The chain is built from TRBV2 and TRBJ2-3; no clear D gene. The CDR3 runs to 16 residues. The germline V gene encodes CDR1 SNHLY and CDR2 FYNNEI. Trimming cost V 0 bases and J 4 bases, with 14 bases left between them. Here the CDR3 reads CASSEASGPSSDTQYF. The CDR3 nucleotides are TGTGCCAGCAGTGAAGCCTCCGGACCCTCCTCAGATACGCAGTATTTT.

Turning to this clonotype: Sequence at one end of the junction differs from germline and may be a read error. J is TRBJ1-2 and V is TRBV9; D unresolved. CDR1 and CDR2 from the germline V gene are SGDLS and YYNGEE. This CDR3 contains 13 residues. In DNA, the CDR3 is TGTGCCAGCAGCGGGATGGATCTCTATGACTACACCTTC. Its protein is CASSGMDLYDYTF. The variable domain in full, with the rest retrieved from reference TRBV9 and TRBJ1-2, is DSGVTQTPKHLITATGQRVTLRCSPRSGDLSVYWYQQSLDQGLQFLIQYYNGEERAKGNILERFSAQQFPDLHSELNLSSLELGDSALYFCASSGMDLYDYTFGSGTRLTVV.

The genes are TRBV28 and TRBJ1-5; D is unclear. CDR3 length: 16 residues. Germline V gives CDR1 MDHEN, CDR2 SYDVKM. The V and J ends lost 6 bases and 2 bases respectively, with 17 bases between them. CDR3 residues: CASSQGGFSGNQPQHF. The CDR3 nucleotides are TGTGCCAGCAGCCAAGGCGGTTTCTCGGGCAATCAGCCCCAGCATTTT.

Worth noting for this clonotype: A much larger clonotype is one base distant, so this may be a read error. The rearrangement uses TRBV20-1 and TRBJ1-2; the match to TRBD1 covers 7 bases. J lost 6 bases, V lost 5 bases, and 12 bases had no gene match. The V gene's germline CDR1 is DFQATT and CDR2 SNEGSKA (reference sequence). The CDR3 covers 14 residues. CDR3 bases: TGCAGTGCTTCCACCCGACAGGGCCTCCATGGCTACACCTTC. It translates to CSASTRQGLHGYTF.

This clonotype was detected only a few times. The rearrangement joins TRBV29-1 to TRBJ2-7; D not resolved. The CDR3 is 12 amino acids. Trimming cost V 7 bases and J 2 bases, with 12 bases left between them. CDR1 is SQVTM, CDR2 ANQGSEA, per germline. The CDR3 spells CSAAIHTYEQYF. In DNA, the CDR3 is TGCAGCGCCGCCATACATACCTACGAGCAGTACTTC.

V and J are TRBV28 and TRBJ2-7; D unclear. The V and J ends lost 6 bases and 3 bases respectively, with 18 bases between them. CDR1 MDHEN and CDR2 SYDVKM come from the germline V gene. This CDR3 comprises 15 residues. CDR3 in amino acids: CASSPHGLAFYEQYF. CDR3 DNA sequence: TGTGCCAGCAGCCCCCACGGGTTGGCGTTCTACGAGCAGTACTTC.

The rearrangement links TRBV7-9 to TRBJ2-5; D call uncertain. Germline V gene sequence: CDR1 SEHNR, CDR2 FQNEAQ (reference sequence). The CDR3 is 13 amino acids. V was cut by 1 base and J by 3 bases, with 6 bases left in between. This CDR3 is CASSLEPKETQYF. In nucleotides, the CDR3 is TGTGCCAGCAGCTTAGAACCTAAAGAGACCCAGTACTTC.

This clonotype showed up many times. The genes are TRBV5-1 and TRBJ2-5; 7 bases map to TRBD1. The trim removed 3 bases at V and 2 bases at J, leaving 10 bases unmatched. Germline V gene data show CDR1 as SGHRS and CDR2 as YFSETQ. The CDR3 runs to 16 residues. The DNA of the CDR3 is TGCGCCAGCAGCTCAGGACAGGCTGATAATCAAGAGACCCAGTACTTC. Translating it yields CASSSGQADNQETQYF.

This chain links TRBV7-8 with TRBJ1-4; D possibly corresponds to TRBD1 (5 bases). The CDR3 runs to 16 residues. Germline assignment: CDR1 SGHVS and CDR2 FQNEAQ. Trimming removed 2 bases at V and 3 bases at J, with 13 bases between. The CDR3 spells CASSLRQRPANEKLFF. The CDR3 nucleotides are TGTGCCAGCAGCTTAAGACAGAGGCCAGCTAATGAAAAACTGTTTTTT.

The V gene is TRBV4-3, the J gene TRBJ2-5; TRBD1 matches at 7 bases. Looked up from germline, CDR1 is LGHNA and CDR2 is YSLEER. The length of the CDR3 is 17 residues. The trim removed 3 bases at V and 11 bases at J, leaving 21 bases unmatched. Written as DNA, the CDR3 is TGCGCCAGCAGCCAGGTTAAACGAGGGGGCGTCATCAATGAGCAGTACTTC. As protein: CASSQVKRGGVINEQYF.

The sample holds a few counts of this clonotype. V and J are TRBV9 and TRBJ2-5, with D possibly matching TRBD2 (6 bases). The J call may be mistaken, given a closer DNA end match to TRBJ2-7. The length of the CDR3 is 14 residues. Looked up from germline, CDR1 is SGDLS and CDR2 is YYNGEE. The CDR3 nucleotides are TGTGCCAGCAGCGTAGCTTCCACCGGGAGCGAGCAGTACTTC. Its protein is CASSVASTGSEQYF.

This clonotype was detected only a few times. The rearrangement links TRBV4-3 to TRBJ1-2; perhaps TRBD1 as D (6 bases). The CDR3 consists of 15 residues. V was trimmed by 6 bases and J by 3 bases, leaving 17 bases between them. Germline V gene sequence: CDR1 LGHNA, CDR2 YSLEER. The CDR3 sequence is CASRRYLEGDYGYTF. The CDR3 DNA reads as TGCGCCAGCAGGCGCTATCTTGAGGGGGACTATGGCTACACCTTC.

The genes are TRBV5-1 and TRBJ2-3, with no clear D. This CDR3 has 14 amino acids. From germline, CDR1 is SGHRS and CDR2 YFSETQ. V was clipped by 4 bases and J by 4 bases, with 13 bases between them. The CDR3 coding sequence is TGCGCCAGCAGCGTCCGGTTTTGGGCAGATACGCAGTATTTT. This codes for CASSVRFWADTQYF.

This clonotype was recorded a few times. The V call is TRBV19, the J call TRBJ2-2; D is undetermined. Between the trimmed V and J ends, which lost 3 bases and 0 bases, there was a span of 8 bases. Germline V gives CDR1 LNHDA, CDR2 SQIVND (reference sequence). CDR3 length equals 15 residues. CDR3 sequence (DNA): TGTGCCAGTAGTATCAGTGCGGCGAACACCGGGGAGCTGTTTTTT. Protein product: CASSISAANTGELFF.

This clonotype was recorded many times. The chain is built from TRBV7-2 and TRBJ2-7, with TRBD1 matching over 8 bases. The trim removed 7 bases at V and 0 bases at J, leaving 5 bases unmatched. This CDR3 is built from 14 residues. CDR1 is SGHTA, CDR2 FQGNSA, per germline. CDR3 DNA sequence: TGTGCCAGCAAAACGGGACAGGCCTCCTACGAGCAGTACTTC. Translated: CASKTGQASYEQYF.